This T cell receptor (beta chain) was captured in a study of cytomegalovirus exposure and HLA in healthy donors (dated by TCRdb to the late 2010s). Notes on the research overall: An earlier analysis of approximately 600 of the donors reported 250 to 350 Gb of sequence data and some 100 million unique TCR beta sequences from about 179 million T cells. An early release covering more than 500 HLA-typed donors comprised around 300 gigabases of sequencing data and about 90 million unique TCR sequences. Among the roughly 410 genotyped donors, around 81% belonged to the genetic ancestry cluster associated with self-reported Caucasian donors. The study aimed to test whether cataloging public T cell receptors could reveal signatures of past pathogen exposure. Using immunosequencing, the study profiled T cell repertoires from around 670 subjects and related those repertoires to cytomegalovirus serostatus. Along with the roughly 670-subject first cohort, a separate validation cohort of over 90 different subjects was used. The study combined high-throughput TCR immunosequencing, statistical association of individual TCRs with disease status, and machine learning to predict cytomegalovirus infection status. A later analysis re-examined previously published TCR beta repertoires from more than 550 donors and added high-resolution HLA genotyping to investigate patterns of TCR occurrence. Rather than drawing on any new phenotypic data, the later analysis identified candidate immune exposures from TCR beta sequences and the way those sequences occurred across donors. To decide whether each TCR beta V gene segment behaved as functional or pseudogenic, an earlier analysis of some 600 of the donors relied on high-throughput TCR beta sequencing. Donor age, sex, ethnicity and CMV serostatus were compiled together with the repertoire data. A later genetic analysis took genome-wide SNP genotypes for about 55% of the 666 donors and used that subset as a discovery cohort. All discovery cohort repertoires had been generated using a single sequencing platform. Both class I and class II loci were covered by HLA typing, at four-digit resolution. The number of donors typed differed by locus, with about 629-630 for A, B, C, DRB1 and DQB1, roughly 520 for DQA1, 606 for DPA1, and around 450 for DPB1. Roughly 5 DR-DQ haplotypes were handled as single units for association and clustering, since linkage in the cohort was strong. Among over 350 genotyped donors of the cohort, an average of about 240,000 unique TCR beta nucleotide sequences were sequenced per donor, around a sixth of them non-productive.

This clone was found a few times. Its antigen is not yet known. Per-base quality was not reported, and no clone a single base away is much larger than it. The cohort was made up of about 670 healthy bone marrow donors. At the time of sampling, all cohort members were nominally healthy, though unrecorded immune exposures were likely present. The donor tested CMV seropositive, placing the donor among the roughly 300 seropositive members of the cohort. Every donor gave a peripheral blood sample, and the peripheral blood mononuclear cells from that sample were used for TCR beta sequencing. The Qiagen DNeasy Blood Extraction Kit was used to extract genomic DNA from the blood cell samples. Libraries came from the immunoSEQ multiplex PCR assay. The multiplex PCR relied on a mix of 60 forward primers for TCR Vbeta segments and 13 reverse primers for TCR Jbeta segments. A multiplex PCR assay on genomic DNA amplified the CDR3 region of rearranged TCR beta genes. On the Illumina HiSeq System, the amplified TCR beta libraries were sequenced as 87-base-pair reads. The study's own analysis went as follows. Across the 670 or so repertoires, a later analysis counted approximately 75 million unique TCR beta chains, approximately 12 million of which were shared by at least two donors. Raw reads were error-corrected and collapsed into unique sequences by a nearest-neighbor algorithm in which closely related sequences were merged to remove PCR and sequencing errors. To assign V, D and J gene segments, CDR3 sequences were aligned to IMGT reference sequences. For a sequence to be retained, a match of at least six nucleotides was required to both a V gene segment and a J gene segment. A rearrangement counted as productive if the CDR3 had no stop codons and remained in frame with V and J, and every other rearrangement counted as non-productive. CDR3 was defined by IMGT convention, running from the second conserved V-encoded cysteine to the conserved J-encoded phenylalanine. The earlier analysis of a few hundred of the donors excluded any sequence lacking an unambiguous match to a single V gene segment. In an earlier analysis of about 590 of the donors, a V segment was called functional when productive rearrangements were above 56.7%, and segregating when the standard deviation between donors exceeded 5%. A statistical classification framework was built to diagnose cytomegalovirus status from the catalog of TCR beta chain sequences. A later analysis assigned V and J genes by comparing TCR nucleotide sequences with IMGT/GENE-DB human TR gene sequences. The TCRdist pipeline was used in a later analysis to assign CDR3 sequences and most-parsimonious VDJ recombination scenarios. A later analysis defined each TCR beta chain by its CDR3 amino acid sequence plus V-gene family, and excluded reads lacking a unique V-gene family. In a later analysis, 550 to 650 highly shared, low-generation-probability nucleotide sequences were removed to address suspected cross-contamination and a sequencing artifact. In a later analysis, a clonal expansion index for each public chain was calculated from normalized within-repertoire ranks of inferred template counts. In a later analysis, generation probabilities were computed with a VDJ recombination model fitted to out-of-frame rearrangements, and the resulting probabilities were checked against IGoR. In a later analysis, hypergeometric tests were used to score TCR-TCR, TCR-HLA and TCR-CMV co-occurrence, with a repertoire-size bias correction applied to TCR pairs. To estimate false discovery rates, a later analysis permuted the HLA or CMV assignments 20 times. In a later analysis, co-occurring TCRs were grouped using DBSCAN, and TCRdist sequence similarity was added for clustering within HLA-allele-positive subsets. Repertoires with fewer than 30,000 or more than 120,000 public chains were left out of co-occurrence clustering, as were a handful of repertoires with anomalous nucleotide sharing. In its TCRdb copy, this immuneACCESS table keeps in-frame sequences only and misses some clones. Where compared with another copy, unresolved V genes explain less than half of these, and the others have no known cause. Clone size and the V and J calls come from that table; the DNA yielded D and trimming. The sample table holds about 190,000 clones, of which approximately 11% were seen once. In total, the top ten clones hold 7.8% of the sample.

Paper-wide results and their limitations: Because counts were too low, about 18 rarely observed V segments, including chromosome 9 orphons, were left out of the earlier analysis of roughly 600 of the donors. A total of 164 TCR beta chains were listed by the study as associated with cytomegalovirus. Immune exposure information for the cohort was limited to CMV serostatus. Assigning TCR associations to individual alleles was difficult when HLA alleles, especially DR and DQ, strongly co-occurred. A later analysis found that most CMV-associated TCR beta chains appeared HLA-restricted, with HLA associations seemingly driven largely by CMV exposure. A further reported finding was that TCR beta sequences accurately predicted the HLA-A and HLA-B alleles for most subjects in the first cohort. In vitro tests confirmed that three of the cytomegalovirus-associated TCR beta chains recognize cytomegalovirus antigens. A group of highly shared sequence variants was considered likely to be a technical artifact of the sequencing pipeline. Presence/absence analyses assumed roughly uniform sequencing depth across donors, an assumption that may not hold. At a false discovery rate of 0.05, a later analysis linked around 15,000 TCR beta sequences to specific HLA alleles. Because HLA typing was unavailable for some donors at each locus, only the typed subset was used in association tests. In a later analysis, HLA-associated TCR beta chains were found to be more clonally expanded and to have lower generation probabilities than equally common non-associated chains. Linkage disequilibrium might explain the correlated functional status among segregating V segments, but an unknown experimental factor could not be ruled out. Several of the top co-occurrence clusters appeared to be linked to parvovirus B19, influenza, CMV and Epstein-Barr virus, according to a later analysis. According to a later analysis, TCR association rates differed among HLA loci, with DRB1 alleles showing the most associated TCRs and HLA-C alleles showing the fewest. The 87-base-pair reads could not distinguish some IMGT-functional V segments, including TRBV6-2 and TRBV6-3, so those segments were excluded. The authors suggested that the approach could potentially be extended to other disease states and immunological phenotypes. A later genetic analysis reported fewer N-insertions in productive TCRs among donors in an Asian-associated ancestry cluster than the approximately 700-donor mean. Across donors, most TCR sequences were observed very rarely, whereas some public TCRs were present in many individuals. In an earlier analysis of approximately 600 of the donors, most TCR beta V segments were observed in productive rearrangements about 87% or about 30% of the time, broadly matching IMGT annotations. This cohort had only TCR beta chains sequenced, and the lack of alpha or paired-chain data limited which features could be detected. A later genetic analysis associated a missense DCLRE1C variant with V-gene and J-gene trimming of TCR beta chains, and an independent cohort replicated the association. The classifier was reported to diagnose cytomegalovirus status with high specificity and sensitivity in both the original cohort and the validation cohort.

The germline V gene provides CDR1 SQVTM and CDR2 ANQGSEA. Trimming removed 2 bases from V and 4 bases from J, leaving 11 bases between the germline ends. Spanning cysteine to phenylalanine, the CDR3 consists of 13 amino acids. Only the CDR3 DNA is retained, 39 bases long and in frame from the first base. The sample was PBMCs. The TCR sequence derives from a middle-aged man in good health and CMV-seropositive. The chain uses TRBV29-1 and TRBJ1-2; the D gene cannot be named for sure. The CDR3 region: CSVEYGGSYGYTF. The DNA reads TGCAGCGTTGAATACGGCGGGAGCTATGGCTACACCTTC.